The rows below give T cell receptor beta chains drawn from one sample of a study of the immune and genomic landscape of osteosarcoma. The repertoire was sequenced with immunoSEQ multiplex PCR; TCRdb's copy has only in-frame clones and lacks some. The sample contains fewer than 6,500 clones, about two thirds of which appear only once. Sequencing input: osteosarcoma tumor tissue from the lung. These receptors originate from a human donor with osteosarcoma. Each CDR3 is given with its conserved first and last residue. The D gene is left open where the match is weak. Size is omitted from some rows. Given values are once, few, many or a class for expanded clones.

d_call	v_call	j_call	clone_size	cdr3_length	cdr3_nt	cdr3_aa
NA	TRBV2	TRBJ2-7	few	13	TGTGCCAGCAGTGAAGAGGGGTTCCACGAGCAGTACTTC	CASSEEGFHEQYF
NA	TRBV4-3	TRBJ2-3	NA	15	TGCGCCAGCAGCCAAGATGGACGGCCGAGAGATACGCAGTATTTT	CASSQDGRPRDTQYF
NA	TRBV29-1	TRBJ1-1	NA	14	TGCAGCGTTGCTGAAAACGCTAAGGGGACTGAAGCTTTCTTT	CSVAENAKGTEAFF
NA	TRBV9	TRBJ1-5	NA	15	TGTGCCAGCAGCGCCTCAGGCGGGGGCGATCAGCCCCAGCATTTT	CASSASGGGDQPQHF
NA	TRBV7-3	TRBJ2-7	NA	14	TGTGCCAGCAGCCCGGGACTTACCCCTGGGGAGCAGTACTTC	CASSPGLTPGEQYF
NA	TRBV7-9	TRBJ1-1	NA	14	TGTGCCAGCAGCGCACAGTATGGCAACACTGAAGCTTTCTTT	CASSAQYGNTEAFF
NA	TRBV10-3	TRBJ1-1	NA	16	TGTGCCATCAGTGAGTCGATATGGATAAGGAACACTGAAGCTTTCTTT	CAISESIWIRNTEAFF
NA	TRBV7-8	TRBJ1-1	NA	18	TGTGCCAGCAGCTTAGTAGGTATATTGGGCAGCATGAACACTGAAGCTTTCTTT	CASSLVGILGSMNTEAFF
NA	TRBV2	TRBJ1-5	NA	15	TGTGCCAGCAGTGTAGGGGGAATAGGCAATCAGCCCCAGCATTTT	CASSVGGIGNQPQHF
NA	TRBV5-1	TRBJ1-2	NA	13	TGCGCCAGCGGGCAGGGAGTCAACTATGGCTACACCTTC	CASGQGVNYGYTF
NA	TRBV10-2	TRBJ2-1	NA	12	TGCGCCAGCAGTGATGACACGGATGAGCAGTTCTTC	CASSDDTDEQFF
NA	TRBV7-6	TRBJ1-2	NA	17	TGTGCCAGCAGCTCCCGGGGGCAGGGGATAAGAGACTATGGCTACACCTTC	CASSSRGQGIRDYGYTF
NA	TRBV6-1	TRBJ1-1	NA	11	TGTGCCAGCACCCACGGCACTGAAGCTTTCTTT	CASTHGTEAFF
NA	TRBV7-2	TRBJ2-2	NA	16	TGTGCCAGCAGCACCCGGTGGGGGCAGAGCTCCGGGGAGCTGTTTTTT	CASSTRWGQSSGELFF
NA	TRBV7-9	TRBJ2-1	NA	12	TGTGCCAGCAGCTTGGCCAACAATGAGCAGTTCTTC	CASSLANNEQFF
NA	TRBV7-9	TRBJ1-2	medium-sized	14	TGTGCCAGCAGCTTTACTGGACTTGGAAATGGCTACACCTTC	CASSFTGLGNGYTF
TRBD2	TRBV7-3	TRBJ2-1	NA	15	TGTGCCAGCAGCCCCACCTCGGGACTACACAATGAGCAGTTCTTC	CASSPTSGLHNEQFF
NA	TRBV5-5	TRBJ1-3	NA	17	TGTGCCAGCAGCTTGGCCGAAGGCACGGTTACTGGAAACACCATATATTTT	CASSLAEGTVTGNTIYF
TRBD2	TRBV5-1	TRBJ2-1	NA	17	TGCGCCAGCAGCTTGCGCCGTACTAGCGGGGGGGCCGATGAGCAGTTCTTC	CASSLRRTSGGADEQFF
TRBD1	TRBV7-8	TRBJ2-3	NA	15	TGTGCCAGCCAGGAACACAGGGGGCCCACAGATACGCAGTATTTT	CASQEHRGPTDTQYF
NA	TRBV5-6	TRBJ2-2	NA	14	TGTGCCAGCAGCCCAGGGTGGAGGGCCGGGGAGCTGTTTTTT	CASSPGWRAGELFF
NA	TRBV4-2	TRBJ2-4	NA	18	TGTGCCAGCAGCCAAGCCGGGCGCCGCGTGGGGGGCAAAAACATTCAGTACTTC	CASSQAGRRVGGKNIQYF
NA	TRBV9	TRBJ1-3	NA	13	TGTGCCAGCAGCCCGACCTCTGGAAACACCATATATTTT	CASSPTSGNTIYF
TRBD1	TRBV16	TRBJ1-5	NA	15	TGTGCCAGCAGCCAATCCGGGACAGCCAATCAGCCCCAGCATTTT	CASSQSGTANQPQHF